These 12 T cell receptor beta chains were sequenced from one sample in a study of T cells after yellow fever vaccination. TCRdb fed the 5' RACE reads into MiXCR, producing one record per CDR3 protein. The sample gives just under 600,000 distinct CDR3 sequences, about 13% of which show up once; 11% to 15% is in the top ten. This specimen consisted of PBMCs, obtained on the day of the yellow fever booster vaccination. The origin of the receptors is a man aged 25-45 years who received the YFV17D yellow fever vaccine.

This clonotype has at least ten counts. The chain links TRBV7-9 to TRBJ2-5; D is possibly TRBD1 or TRBD2 (5 bases each). Trimming removed 10 bases from V and 5 bases from J, with 11 bases in between. The CDR3 contains 11 residues. The germline CDR1 and CDR2 sequences are SEHNR and FQNEAQ (reference sequence). CDR3 sequence (DNA): TGTGCCACCCGGGGCGAGGAGACCCAGTACTTC. Protein sequence: CATRGEETQYF. Using reference TRBV7-9 and TRBJ2-5 for the parts outside the CDR3, the full variable domain is DTGVSQNPRHKITKRGQNVTFRCDPISEHNRLYWYRQTLGQGPEFLTYFQNEAQLEKSRLLSDRFSAERPKGSFSTLEIQRTEQGDSAMYLCATRGEETQYFGPGTRLLVL.

This clonotype has only a few counts. The rearrangement uses TRBV7-2 and TRBJ1-2; 12 nucleotides align to TRBD1. Germline V gene lookup returns CDR1 SGHTA and CDR2 FQGNSA. The CDR3 spans 17 residues. The V and J ends lost 5 bases and 3 bases, in that order; junction bases with no gene match: 10. CDR3 sequence: CASSSTGTGGRDYGYTF. CDR3 DNA: TGTGCCAGCAGCAGCACCGGGACAGGGGGCAGGGACTATGGCTACACCTTC. The full variable domain, with the rest looked up from reference TRBV7-2 and TRBJ1-2, is GAGVSQSPSNKVTEKGKDVELRCDPISGHTALYWYRQSLGQGLEFLIYFQGNSAPDKSGLPSDRFSAERTGGSVSTLTIQRTQQEDSAVYLCASSSTGTGGRDYGYTFGSGTRLTVV.

This clonotype showed up just once. V usage is TRBV12-3 or TRBV12-4 and J usage is TRBJ1-5, with TRBD1 as a possible D gene (5 bases). The length of the CDR3 is 13 residues. The V gene lost 4 bases and the J gene lost 10 bases, with 14 bases spanning the gap. CDR3 nucleotide sequence: TGTGCCAGCAGTTCCGGACCTAGGGGACCCCAGCATTTT. It translates to CASSSGPRGPQHF.

This clonotype has only a few counts. The chain recombines TRBV12-3 or TRBV12-4 with TRBJ2-7; the D gene is possibly TRBD1 (6 bases). V was cut by 7 bases and J by 3 bases, with 19 bases left in between. This CDR3 region has 15 residues. This chain's CDR3 is CASTLGGVADYEQYF. The CDR3 DNA reads as TGTGCCAGCACCCTAGGGGGAGTAGCTGACTACGAGCAGTACTTC.

This clonotype turned up a few times. V and J are TRBV5-1 and TRBJ2-1; D might be TRBD1 or TRBD2, each matching 5 bases. Germline V gives CDR1 SGHRS, CDR2 YFSETQ. V was shortened by 0 bases and J by 9 bases, with 10 bases between the two germline ends. The CDR3 contains 13 residues. This CDR3 reads CASSLDGGSEQFF. For the CDR3, the DNA is TGCGCCAGCAGCTTGGATGGGGGAAGTGAGCAGTTCTTC.

The CDR3 DNA sequence: TGTGCCAGCAGCAAGGACGGAGCCTACGAGCAGTACTTC. It yields the protein CASSKDGAYEQYF. The V gene is TRBV7-9, the J gene TRBJ2-7; D gene unclear. Germline CDR1 is SEHNR and CDR2 is FQNEAQ (reference sequence). The CDR3 loop spans 13 amino acids. The germline V and J ends were trimmed by 5 bases and 2 bases, with 10 bases remaining between them.

This clonotype was recorded a few times. CDR3 sequence: CSVEDGGRGTDTQYF. CDR3 bases: TGCAGCGTCGAGGATGGCGGGAGGGGGACAGATACGCAGTATTTT. V is TRBV29-1 and J is TRBJ2-3, with 9 bases identical to TRBD2. The CDR3 spans 15 residues. Germline V lookup: CDR1 SQVTM, CDR2 ANQGSEA. The V segment lost 6 bases and the J segment 3 bases; nucleotides outside the gene matches: 10.

Written as DNA, the CDR3 is TGTGCCAGCAGCCCGGGCGCGGCCTACTACGAGCAGTACTTC. Protein product: CASSPGAAYYEQYF. The chain employs TRBV3-1 and TRBJ2-7; D is ambiguous. The V end was cut by 4 bases, the J end by 3 bases, with 13 bases between. There are 14 residues in the CDR3. The germline V gene encodes CDR1 LGHDT and CDR2 YNNKEL (reference sequence).

This clonotype was detected a few times. The V call is TRBV14, the J call TRBJ2-2, with a tentative D call TRBD2 (5 bases). The CDR3 covers 14 residues. Germline assignment: CDR1 SGHDN and CDR2 FVKESK. Deletions cut 4 bases from V and 6 bases from J, with 12 bases between. CDR3: CASSRVGVAGELFF. The DNA for the CDR3 is TGTGCCAGCAGCCGAGTCGGGGTAGCCGGGGAGCTGTTTTTT. The entire variable domain, with the rest obtained from reference TRBV14 and TRBJ2-2, is as follows: EAGVTQFPSHSVIEKGQTVTLRCDPISGHDNLYWYRRVMGKEIKFLLHFVKESKQDESGMPNNRFLAERTGGTYSTLKVQPAELEDSGVYFCASSRVGVAGELFFGEGSRLTVL.

This clonotype has a handful of counts. The chain has TRBV30 and TRBJ2-7; TRBD2 matches at 8 bases. Per the germline V gene, CDR1 is GTSNPN and CDR2 is SVGIG (reference sequence). After removal of 4 bases from V and 1 base from J, the junction contained 6 bases not matched to a gene. There are 14 residues in the CDR3. The DNA for the CDR3 is TGTGCCTGGAAGCTAGCGGGCCAATCCTACGAGCAGTACTTC. Its protein product is CAWKLAGQSYEQYF.

The gene calls are TRBV7-2 and TRBJ2-2; 11 bases are a match to TRBD2. CDR1 is SGHTA and CDR2 is FQGNSA in the germline V gene. The trim removed 9 bases at V and 4 bases at J, leaving 7 bases unmatched. The CDR3 spans 15 residues. CDR3 sequence reads: CASLAGGPVTGELFF. CDR3 bases: TGTGCCAGTTTAGCGGGAGGGCCGGTCACCGGGGAGCTGTTTTTT.

This chain uses TRBV7-3 with TRBJ2-3; maybe TRBD1 (5 bases). Trimming cost V 4 bases and J 5 bases, with 16 bases left between them. There are 15 residues in the CDR3. CDR1 and CDR2 (germline): SGHTA, FQGTGA. This CDR3 reads CASSSSSRRGDTQYF. The CDR3, as DNA: TGTGCCAGCAGCTCCTCATCCCGTAGGGGAGATACGCAGTATTTT.